This TCR beta chain was profiled in a study of T cell clones after liver transplantation. Whole-study context: TCRbeta sequencing after a pre-transplant mixed lymphocyte reaction identified graft-donor-reactive clones, later tracked in post-transplant blood. HCV positivity affected three of eight recipients; the rest lacked autoimmune or viral indications.

In the case of this clone: Its matching antigen is unknown.

The germline gives CDR1 LNHDA, CDR2 SQIVND (reference sequence). The V end was cut by 3 bases, the J end by 3 bases, with 12 bases between. This CDR3 spans 15 amino acids. Study-level findings and limits: Donor-reactive sequences fell more than third party-reactive ones, suggesting partial deletion. These preliminary findings come from unstandardized post-transplant sampling times.

The method was immunoSEQ multiplex PCR; TCRdb's version includes in-frame clones alone and lacks a portion of them. The sample carries around 51,000 clones, around 85% recorded once. This material consisted of CD8+ T cells from blood, taken 12 months after liver transplant. The rearrangement links TRBV19 to TRBJ1-5; D not resolved. This receptor was taken from a human patient who received a liver transplant. Some T cells may arise from the graft donor. The CDR3: CASSIPNSINQPQHF. CDR3 sequence (DNA): TGTGCCAGTAGTATTCCAAACAGTATCAATCAGCCCCAGCATTTT.